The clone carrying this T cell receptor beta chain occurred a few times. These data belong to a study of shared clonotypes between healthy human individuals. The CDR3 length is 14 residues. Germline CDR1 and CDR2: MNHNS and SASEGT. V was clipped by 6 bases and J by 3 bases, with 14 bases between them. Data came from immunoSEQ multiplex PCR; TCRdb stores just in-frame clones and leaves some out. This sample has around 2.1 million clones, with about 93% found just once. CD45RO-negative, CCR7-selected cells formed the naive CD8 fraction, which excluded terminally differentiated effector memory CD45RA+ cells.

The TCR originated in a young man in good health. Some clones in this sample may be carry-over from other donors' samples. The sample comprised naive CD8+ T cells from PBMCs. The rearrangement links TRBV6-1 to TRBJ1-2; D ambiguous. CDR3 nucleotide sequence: TGTGCCAGCAGAGACACCGAAAGGGACTATGGCTACACCTTC. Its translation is CASRDTERDYGYTF.